This T cell receptor (beta chain) derives from a study of sequential checkpoint blockade in melanoma. Study overall: TCRbeta immunosequencing was performed on DNA from more than 75 pretreatment melanoma tumor samples. After nivolumab or ipilimumab alone, twenty-two patients had week-13 rebiopsies. The study's findings and limits: Patients with week-13 increases in T-cell fraction and clonality benefited about 30 times more often. PD-L1 staining and CD8+ counts, not mutational load, tracked tumor T-cell clonality.

This clone has a count of ten or more. The antigen remains undetermined. Trimming removed 6 bases from V and 4 bases from J, with 16 bases in between. Germline CDR1 reads SGHVS; CDR2 reads FNYEAQ. The CDR3 is 14 residues long. Method: immunoSEQ multiplex PCR; TCRdb's copy keeps in-frame clones and lacks some. The table has 10,000 to 15,000 clones, around 23% seen once. Described treatment: randomized to nivolumab then ipilimumab (arm A) or the reverse (arm B). This sequence originates from a human donor with melanoma. The sample was tumor tissue (inferred from file names), taken from a patient given nivolumab and ipilimumab in sequence. The chain links TRBV7-6 to TRBJ2-7; no clear D. The CDR3 DNA reads TGTGCCAGCAGGGTCGGGCCAGAACCGTACGAGCAGTACTTC. Translated, it gives CASRVGPEPYEQYF.